A selection of T cell receptor beta chains follows, all from one sample in a study of cytomegalovirus exposure and HLA in healthy donors. The repertoire was sequenced with immunoSEQ multiplex PCR; TCRdb's copy has only in-frame clones and lacks some. The sample yields over 150,000 clones, approximately 80% seen once. Sequencing was performed on PBMCs. Receptors were obtained from a man aged 25 to 40 in good health and CMV-seropositive. Each CDR3 is given with its conserved first and last residue. The D gene is left open where the match is weak. Part of the rows lack a size; the others show once, few, many or a class for expanded clones.

J | V | D | size | CDR3 | DNA
TRBJ2-1 | TRBV7-9 | TRBD2 | NA | CASRLSGGSNEQFF | TGTGCCAGCAGACTAAGCGGGGGGTCCAATGAGCAGTTCTTC
TRBJ1-6 | TRBV7-2 | NA | NA | CASSLGSHNSPLHF | TGTGCCAGCAGCTTAGGGAGCCATAATTCACCCCTCCACTTT
TRBJ2-7 | TRBV5-6 | TRBD1 | once | CASSLEGASHEQYF | TGTGCCAGCAGTCTCGAGGGGGCGTCCCACGAGCAGTACTTC
TRBJ1-3 | TRBV4-1 | NA | NA | CASSQDLGTGLILRNTIYF | TGCGCCAGCAGCCAAGATCTTGGAACGGGACTTATCTTGAGAAACACCATATATTTT
TRBJ2-1 | TRBV5-5 | TRBD1 | few | CASSLTGGTYNEQFF | TGTGCCAGCAGCTTGACAGGGGGCACCTACAATGAGCAGTTCTTC
TRBJ2-7 | TRBV6-1 | TRBD1 | NA | CASSELGTGTYEQYF | TGTGCCAGCAGTGAACTAGGGACAGGGACCTACGAGCAGTACTTC
TRBJ2-1 | TRBV5-1 | TRBD2 | NA | CASSVLPRGGNEQFF | TGCGCCAGCAGCGTACTCCCGAGGGGAGGGAATGAGCAGTTCTTC
TRBJ1-1 | TRBV28 | NA | NA | CASSSATWTPTNTEAFF | TGTGCCAGCAGTTCCGCTACGTGGACACCAACAAACACTGAAGCTTTCTTT
TRBJ1-4 | TRBV4-1 | TRBD1 | NA | CASSQRLQGVGNEKLFF | TGCGCCAGCAGCCAGAGACTACAGGGGGTAGGTAATGAAAAACTGTTTTTT
TRBJ2-2 | TRBV27 | NA | NA | CASSLGVRGTGELFF | TGTGCCAGCAGTTTAGGGGTTCGGGGGACCGGGGAGCTGTTTTTT
TRBJ2-1 | TRBV7-2 | NA | once | CASRYGTSTYNEQFF | TGTGCCAGCAGGTATGGGACAAGCACTTACAATGAGCAGTTCTTC
TRBJ2-1 | TRBV6-6 | NA | few | CASSYSLNEQFF | TGTGCCAGCAGTTACTCACTCAATGAGCAGTTCTTC
TRBJ1-1 | TRBV4-1 | TRBD1 | once | CASSLTTGTVNTEAFF | TGCGCCAGCAGCCTAACGACAGGGACGGTAAACACTGAAGCTTTCTTT
TRBJ1-4 | TRBV11-3 | TRBD1 | NA | CASSSRKRGPREKLFF | TGTGCCAGCAGCTCAAGAAAGAGGGGGCCCCGTGAAAAACTGTTTTTT
TRBJ1-3 | TRBV19 | TRBD1 | few | CASSTRDRETGYTIYF | TGTGCCAGTAGTACCCGGGACAGGGAGACTGGGTACACCATATATTTT
TRBJ1-1 | TRBV6-1 | TRBD1 | NA | CASSQTGSNTEAFF | TGTGCCAGCAGCCAGACAGGGTCGAACACTGAAGCTTTCTTT
TRBJ1-3 | TRBV7-2 | TRBD1 | NA | CASSYGQGANTIYF | TGTGCCAGCAGCTACGGACAGGGAGCAAACACCATATATTTT
TRBJ1-5 | TRBV6-4 | NA | many | CASSVPTGLGNQPQHF | TGTGCCAGCAGTGTCCCTACAGGGTTAGGCAATCAGCCCCAGCATTTT
TRBJ2-7 | TRBV6-5 | TRBD1 | once | CASSYSRQGTYEQYF | TGTGCCAGCAGTTACTCCAGACAGGGGACCTACGAGCAGTACTTC
TRBJ1-2 | TRBV7-9 | NA | NA | CASSLEGDSGYTF | TGTGCCAGCAGCTTAGAGGGAGACTCTGGCTACACCTTC
TRBJ2-5 | TRBV19 | NA | NA | CASSDPVDIKETQYF | TGTGCCAGTAGTGATCCGGTGGACATAAAAGAGACCCAGTACTTC
TRBJ2-5 | TRBV5-1 | NA | NA | CASSPGTLQETQYF | TGCGCCAGCAGCCCCGGGACACTACAAGAGACCCAGTACTTC
TRBJ1-6 | TRBV28 | NA | NA | CASSRRDSVFPLHF | TGTGCCAGCAGCCGCCGGGATAGCGTTTTCCCCCTCCACTTT
TRBJ2-3 | TRBV4-3 | NA | NA | CASSQDNSYTQYF | TGCGCCAGCAGCCAAGATAATTCGTATACGCAGTATTTT
TRBJ1-4 | TRBV6-5 | TRBD1 | NA | CASSHGQGEKLFF | TGTGCCAGCAGTCACGGACAGGGTGAAAAACTGTTTTTT
TRBJ2-7 | TRBV29-1 | NA | NA | CSVPIQGRLLYEQYF | TGCAGCGTCCCGATACAGGGAAGACTGCTCTACGAGCAGTACTTC